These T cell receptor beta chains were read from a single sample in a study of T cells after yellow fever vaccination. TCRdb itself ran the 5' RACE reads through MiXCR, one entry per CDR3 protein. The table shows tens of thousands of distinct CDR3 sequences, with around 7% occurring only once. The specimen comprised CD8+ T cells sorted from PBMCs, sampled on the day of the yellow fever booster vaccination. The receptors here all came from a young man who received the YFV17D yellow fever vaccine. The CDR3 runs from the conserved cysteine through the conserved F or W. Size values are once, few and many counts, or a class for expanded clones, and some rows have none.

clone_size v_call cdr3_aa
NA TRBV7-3 CASSSDSGGVWGEQFF
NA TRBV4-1 CASSSYLNQPQHF
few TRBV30 CAWKENTEAFF
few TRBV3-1 CASSGKTGSWNTGELFF
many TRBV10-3 CAISEPSGVAGATEQFF
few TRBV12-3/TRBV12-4 CASGTVTNEKLFF
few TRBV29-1 CSVVLHAAYEQYF
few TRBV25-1 CASSAPDRVEAFF
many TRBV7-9 CASSSGLSGEQYF
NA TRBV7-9 CASSLGGSKPQHF
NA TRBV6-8 CASSYRLLAGGPEQYF
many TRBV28 CASTRLAGGSWEQFF
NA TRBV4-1 CASSQVGGEQYF
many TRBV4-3 CASSQVFRSDNEQFF
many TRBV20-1 CSAVRPPGLNEQFF
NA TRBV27 CATAGASSYNEQFF
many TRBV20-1 CSARVLAAYEQYF
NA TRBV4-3 CASSQGDFSYEQYF
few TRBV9 CASNEAGGTEQYF
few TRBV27 CASSPTSGRIHPYNEQFF
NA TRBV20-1 CSARGANYGYTF
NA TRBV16 CASSQSPSGPLYEQYF
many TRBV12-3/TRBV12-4 CASSADRGLNQPQHF
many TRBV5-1 CASSRTLAGATDYEQYF
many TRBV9 CASSVSGSDTGELFF
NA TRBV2 CAAVTRLAGATLHTDTQYF
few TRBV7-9 CASSSGSAYEQYF
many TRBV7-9 CASSPTYGNQPQHF
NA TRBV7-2 CASKKRESYEQYF
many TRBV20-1 CSARAGQGGGYTF
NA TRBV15 CATGEENTEAFF
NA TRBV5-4 CASSPIPGTDLAEQYF
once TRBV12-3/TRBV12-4 CDSTPGAGDEQFF
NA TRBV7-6 CASSRTGNTEAFF
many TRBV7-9 CASSYRTVEVSNYGYTF
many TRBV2 CAKSQGRETQYF
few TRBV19 CASGPSSYNEQFF
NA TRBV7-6 CASSLEGREQFF
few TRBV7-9 CASSVGGGPHYEQYF
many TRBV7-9 CASSSGVRYEQYF
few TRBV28 CASKELADKYNEQFF
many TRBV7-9 CASSFPGQRSTDTQYF
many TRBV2 CASSVWGPGNTIYF
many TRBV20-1 CSATGRSSYEQYF
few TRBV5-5 CASSLFQGPSYEQYF
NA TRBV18 CASSPPPGAGTDTQYF
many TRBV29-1 CSEGSYNEQFF
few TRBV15 CATSRDRLFNEQFF
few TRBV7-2 CASSSRTGGDEQFF
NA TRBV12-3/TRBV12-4 CASTLTGGNEKLFF
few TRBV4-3 CASSQTTLGDTQYF
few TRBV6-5 CASFAGEGNTIYF
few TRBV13 CASSLVTLAGKETQYF